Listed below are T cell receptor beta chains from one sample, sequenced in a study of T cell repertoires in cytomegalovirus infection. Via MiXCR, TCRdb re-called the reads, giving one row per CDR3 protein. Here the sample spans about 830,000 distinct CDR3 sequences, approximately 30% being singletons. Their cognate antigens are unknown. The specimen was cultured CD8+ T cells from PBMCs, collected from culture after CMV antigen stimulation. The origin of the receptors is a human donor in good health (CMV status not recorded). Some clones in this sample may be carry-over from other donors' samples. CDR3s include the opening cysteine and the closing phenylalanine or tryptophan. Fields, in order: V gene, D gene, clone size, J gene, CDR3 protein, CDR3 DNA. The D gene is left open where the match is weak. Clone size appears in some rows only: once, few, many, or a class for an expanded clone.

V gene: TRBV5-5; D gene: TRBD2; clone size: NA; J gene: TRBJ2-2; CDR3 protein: CASSSRGGGAGELFF; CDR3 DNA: TGTGCCAGCAGCTCCCGTGGCGGGGGGGCCGGGGAGCTGTTTTTT
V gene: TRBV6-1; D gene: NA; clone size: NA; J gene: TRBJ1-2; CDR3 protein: CASSEYKGWGDTF; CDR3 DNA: TGTGCCAGCAGTGAATATAAGGGGTGGGGTGACACCTTC
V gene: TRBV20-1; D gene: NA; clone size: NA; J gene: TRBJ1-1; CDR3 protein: CSAPYMNTEAFF; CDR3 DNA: TGCAGTGCTCCTTACATGAACACTGAAGCTTTCTTT
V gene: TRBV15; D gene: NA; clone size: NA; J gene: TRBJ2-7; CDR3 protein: CATSRGLGGYEQYF; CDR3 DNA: TGTGCCACCAGCAGAGGCCTCGGGGGCTACGAGCAGTACTTC
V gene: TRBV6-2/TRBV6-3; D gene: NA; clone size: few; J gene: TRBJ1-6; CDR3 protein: CASSGAESYSPLHF; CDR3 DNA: TGTGCCAGCAGCGGGGCCGAGTCCTATTCACCCCTCCACTTT
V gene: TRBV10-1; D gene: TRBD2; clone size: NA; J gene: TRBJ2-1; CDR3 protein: CASSDKIGGGSNNEQFF; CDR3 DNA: TGCGCCAGCAGTGATAAGATTGGCGGGGGGTCCAACAATGAGCAGTTCTTC
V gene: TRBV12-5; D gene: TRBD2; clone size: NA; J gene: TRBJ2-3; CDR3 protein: CASALAGGHPDTQYF; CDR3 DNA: TGTGCTAGTGCTCTAGCGGGGGGGCATCCAGATACGCAGTATTTT
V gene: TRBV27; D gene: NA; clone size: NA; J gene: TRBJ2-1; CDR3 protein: CASSWGPGPANEQFF; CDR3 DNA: TGTGCCAGCAGTTGGGGGCCCGGGCCAGCAAATGAGCAGTTCTTC
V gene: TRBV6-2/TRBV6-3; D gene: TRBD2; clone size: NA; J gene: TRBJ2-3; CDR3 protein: CASSYPELGRADTQYF; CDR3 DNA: TGTGCCAGCAGTTACCCGGAGCTGGGGAGGGCTGATACGCAGTATTTT
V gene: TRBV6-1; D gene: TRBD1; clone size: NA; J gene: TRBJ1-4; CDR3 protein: CASSQGTGIEKLFF; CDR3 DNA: TGTGCCAGCTCGCAGGGGACAGGGATTGAAAAACTGTTTTTT
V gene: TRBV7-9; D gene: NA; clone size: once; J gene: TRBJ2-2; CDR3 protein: CASSSQADSTGELFF; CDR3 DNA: TGTGCCAGCAGCTCCCAAGCCGACAGCACCGGGGAGCTGTTTTTT
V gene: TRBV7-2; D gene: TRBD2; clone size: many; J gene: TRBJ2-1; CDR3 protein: CASSFGASTAGVSGEQFF; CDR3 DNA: TGTGCCAGCAGCTTTGGAGCCTCAACAGCGGGGGTGTCCGGCGAGCAGTTCTTC
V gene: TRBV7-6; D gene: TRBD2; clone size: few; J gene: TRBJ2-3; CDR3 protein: CASSAQLATDTQYF; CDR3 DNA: TGTGCCAGCAGCGCCCAACTAGCGACAGATACGCAGTATTTT
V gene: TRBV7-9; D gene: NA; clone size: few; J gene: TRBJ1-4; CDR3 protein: CASSLVTDLANEKLFF; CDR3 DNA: TGTGCCAGCAGCTTAGTCACCGATCTGGCAAATGAAAAACTGTTTTTT
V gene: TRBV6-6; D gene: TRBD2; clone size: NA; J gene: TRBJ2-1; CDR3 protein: CASSTPAGGLSDEQFF; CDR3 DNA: TGTGCCAGCAGTACTCCGGCGGGGGGGCTTAGCGATGAGCAGTTCTTC
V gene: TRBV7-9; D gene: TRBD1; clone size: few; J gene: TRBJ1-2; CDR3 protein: CASSADRVSNYGYTF; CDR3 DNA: TGTGCCAGCAGCGCCGACAGGGTATCTAACTATGGCTACACCTTC
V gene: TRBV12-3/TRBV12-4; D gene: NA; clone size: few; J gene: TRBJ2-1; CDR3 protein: CASRTGPPNEQFF; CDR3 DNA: TGTGCCAGCAGAACAGGCCCTCCCAATGAGCAGTTCTTC
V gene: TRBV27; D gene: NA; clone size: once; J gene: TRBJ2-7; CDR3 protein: CASKVGEEVDEQYF; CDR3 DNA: TGTGCCAGCAAGGTGGGAGAAGAGGTCGACGAGCAGTACTTC
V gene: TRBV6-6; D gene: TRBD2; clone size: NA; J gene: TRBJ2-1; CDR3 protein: CASSHQWGGNEQFF; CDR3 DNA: TGTGCCAGCAGCCACCAATGGGGGGGCAATGAGCAGTTCTTC
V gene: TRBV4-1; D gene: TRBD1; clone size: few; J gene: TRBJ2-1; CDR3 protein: CASSQGQRNVRGEQFF; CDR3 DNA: TGCGCCAGCAGCCAGGGACAGCGCAATGTCAGGGGGGAGCAGTTCTTC
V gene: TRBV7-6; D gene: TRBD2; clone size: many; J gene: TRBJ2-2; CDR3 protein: CASSLELAGGNRELFF; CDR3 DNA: TGTGCCAGCAGCTTAGAACTAGCGGGGGGGAACCGGGAGCTGTTTTTT
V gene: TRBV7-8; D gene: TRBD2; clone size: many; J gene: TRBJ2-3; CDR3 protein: CASFGAGLAGFAPSTDTQYF; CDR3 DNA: TGTGCCAGTTTCGGAGCGGGACTAGCAGGTTTCGCACCTAGCACAGATACGCAGTATTTT
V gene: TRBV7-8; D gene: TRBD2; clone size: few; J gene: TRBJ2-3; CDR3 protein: CASSRPRGGGTDTQYF; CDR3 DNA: TGTGCCAGCAGTCGGCCTCGCGGGGGGGGGACAGATACGCAGTATTTT
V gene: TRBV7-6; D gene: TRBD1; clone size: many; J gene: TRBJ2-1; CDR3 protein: CASSPRTGNEQFF; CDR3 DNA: TGTGCCAGCAGCCCTAGGACAGGGAATGAGCAGTTCTTC
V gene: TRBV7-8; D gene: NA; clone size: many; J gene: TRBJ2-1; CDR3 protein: CASSSLDLRQFF; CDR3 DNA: TGTGCCAGCAGCTCATTAGACCTACGCCAGTTCTTC
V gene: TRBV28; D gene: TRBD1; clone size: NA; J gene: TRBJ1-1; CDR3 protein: CASSHGDRARDTEAFF; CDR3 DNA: TGTGCCAGCAGTCACGGGGACAGGGCGAGGGACACTGAAGCTTTCTTT
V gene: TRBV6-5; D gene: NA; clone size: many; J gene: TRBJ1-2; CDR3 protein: CASSLSPSNYGYTF; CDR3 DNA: TGTGCCAGCAGCCTTTCTCCGAGTAACTATGGCTACACCTTC
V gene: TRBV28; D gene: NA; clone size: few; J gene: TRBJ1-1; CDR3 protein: CASSLEGHTEAFF; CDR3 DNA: TGTGCCAGCAGTTTGGAGGGACACACTGAAGCTTTCTTT
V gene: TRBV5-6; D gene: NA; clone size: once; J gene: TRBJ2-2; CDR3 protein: CASSFNKPYTGELFF; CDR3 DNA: TGTGCCAGCAGCTTCAACAAGCCCTACACCGGGGAGCTGTTTTTT
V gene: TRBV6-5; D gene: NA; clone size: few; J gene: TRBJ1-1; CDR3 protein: CASSYEGPTEAFF; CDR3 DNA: TGTGCCAGCAGTTATGAGGGTCCAACTGAAGCTTTCTTT
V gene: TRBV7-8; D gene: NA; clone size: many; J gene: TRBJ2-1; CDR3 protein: CASSLEGRAYNEQFF; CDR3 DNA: TGTGCCAGCAGCTTAGAGGGCAGGGCCTACAATGAGCAGTTCTTC
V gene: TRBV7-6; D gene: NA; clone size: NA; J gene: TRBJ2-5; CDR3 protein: CASSFGPTVKEAQYF; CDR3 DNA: TGTGCCAGCAGCTTTGGTCCGACAGTCAAAGAGGCCCAGTACTTC
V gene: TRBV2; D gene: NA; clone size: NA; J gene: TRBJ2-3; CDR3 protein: CASTEGISADTQYF; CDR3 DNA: TGTGCCAGCACCGAGGGGATTAGCGCGGATACGCAGTATTTT